A selection of T cell receptor beta chains follows, all from one sample in a study of beta chain features in type 1 diabetes. Measured with immunoSEQ multiplex PCR; TCRdb has only the in-frame clones, and not every one. The sample lists about 640,000 clones, roughly 12% occurring once. The material sequenced was naive CD4+ T cells from blood. These receptors all stem from a man aged 25-45 years with type 1 diabetes. Each CDR3 is given with its conserved first and last residue. The D gene is left open where the match is weak. Some rows have no size entry. The others give once, few or many, or a class for an expanded clone.

d_call: NA
clone_size: NA
j_call: TRBJ1-5
v_call: TRBV15
cdr3_aa: CASKAGELNQPQHF
cdr3_nt: TGTGCCAGCAAGGCGGGAGAGCTTAATCAGCCCCAGCATTTT

d_call: NA
clone_size: few
j_call: TRBJ2-5
v_call: TRBV4-3
cdr3_aa: CASSQEQGKVGETQYF
cdr3_nt: TGCGCCAGCAGCCAAGAACAGGGTAAAGTAGGGGAGACCCAGTACTTC

d_call: NA
clone_size: NA
j_call: TRBJ2-7
v_call: TRBV10-3
cdr3_aa: CAISGGRGQLTYEQYF
cdr3_nt: TGTGCCATCAGTGGAGGGAGGGGACAGCTGACCTACGAGCAGTACTTC

d_call: NA
clone_size: few
j_call: TRBJ2-5
v_call: TRBV7-3
cdr3_aa: CASSQGQNRGQYF
cdr3_nt: TGTGCCAGCAGCCAAGGACAAAACCGAGGCCAGTACTTC

d_call: NA
clone_size: few
j_call: TRBJ1-5
v_call: TRBV9
cdr3_aa: CASTRRDGGPQHF
cdr3_nt: TGTGCCAGCACCCGACGGGACGGCGGGCCCCAGCATTTT

d_call: NA
clone_size: NA
j_call: TRBJ2-3
v_call: TRBV14
cdr3_aa: CASSQVRDSFSTQYF
cdr3_nt: TGTGCCAGCAGCCAAGTGCGGGACTCTTTCTCTACGCAGTATTTT

d_call: TRBD1
clone_size: few
j_call: TRBJ1-4
v_call: TRBV7-9
cdr3_aa: CASSLAQGVDEKLFF
cdr3_nt: TGTGCCAGCAGCCTCGCACAGGGGGTGGATGAAAAACTGTTTTTT

d_call: TRBD2
clone_size: NA
j_call: TRBJ2-7
v_call: TRBV29-1
cdr3_aa: CSVEDRGGGSPYEQYF
cdr3_nt: TGCAGCGTTGAAGATCGTGGCGGGGGTTCTCCCTACGAGCAGTACTTC

d_call: NA
clone_size: NA
j_call: TRBJ1-2
v_call: TRBV19
cdr3_aa: CASLQGDRHHGYTF
cdr3_nt: TGTGCCAGTCTACAGGGAGACCGACACCATGGCTACACCTTC

d_call: NA
clone_size: NA
j_call: TRBJ2-3
v_call: TRBV7-9
cdr3_aa: CATSLGRTSTDTQYF
cdr3_nt: TGTGCCACCTCCCTGGGGAGAACTAGCACAGATACGCAGTATTTT

d_call: TRBD2
clone_size: NA
j_call: TRBJ2-7
v_call: TRBV7-9
cdr3_aa: CASSYTSGGASYEQYF
cdr3_nt: TGTGCCAGCAGCTATACTAGCGGGGGAGCCTCCTACGAGCAGTACTTC

d_call: TRBD2
clone_size: few
j_call: TRBJ2-7
v_call: TRBV14
cdr3_aa: CASSQHLAGTYEQYF
cdr3_nt: TGTGCCAGCAGCCAACACCTAGCGGGGACCTACGAGCAGTACTTC

d_call: NA
clone_size: few
j_call: TRBJ1-1
v_call: TRBV9
cdr3_aa: CASSVDSTRRDAFF
cdr3_nt: TGTGCCAGCAGCGTCGATTCGACGCGGAGAGATGCTTTCTTT

d_call: NA
clone_size: NA
j_call: TRBJ2-5
v_call: TRBV6-5
cdr3_aa: CASSGAGTQETQYF
cdr3_nt: TGTGCCAGCAGTGGAGCAGGGACACAAGAGACCCAGTACTTC

d_call: NA
clone_size: NA
j_call: TRBJ1-1
v_call: TRBV4-2
cdr3_aa: CASSQVSANGGTEAFF
cdr3_nt: TGTGCCAGCAGCCAAGTAAGTGCTAACGGCGGGACTGAAGCTTTCTTT

d_call: TRBD1
clone_size: few
j_call: TRBJ1-2
v_call: TRBV19
cdr3_aa: CASSLGQGTNYGYTF
cdr3_nt: TGTGCCAGTAGCCTCGGACAGGGTACTAACTATGGCTACACCTTC

d_call: NA
clone_size: few
j_call: TRBJ2-5
v_call: TRBV7-2
cdr3_aa: CASSFRGGAQETQYF
cdr3_nt: TGTGCCAGCAGCTTTAGAGGAGGGGCCCAAGAGACCCAGTACTTC

d_call: TRBD1
clone_size: NA
j_call: TRBJ2-3
v_call: TRBV2
cdr3_aa: CASTIQGAGDTQYF
cdr3_nt: TGTGCCAGCACGATACAGGGGGCTGGAGATACGCAGTATTTT

d_call: TRBD1
clone_size: few
j_call: TRBJ1-5
v_call: TRBV2
cdr3_aa: CASSGQGTSNQPQHF
cdr3_nt: TGTGCCAGCAGTGGACAGGGCACTAGCAATCAGCCCCAGCATTTT

d_call: TRBD2
clone_size: NA
j_call: TRBJ2-1
v_call: TRBV27
cdr3_aa: CASSPIAGALNEQFF
cdr3_nt: TGTGCCAGCAGTCCAATAGCGGGGGCCCTCAATGAGCAGTTCTTC

d_call: NA
clone_size: NA
j_call: TRBJ2-7
v_call: TRBV7-6
cdr3_aa: CASSRKGATGPAGEQYF
cdr3_nt: TGTGCCAGCAGCCGCAAAGGGGCAACGGGCCCCGCCGGCGAGCAGTACTTC

d_call: TRBD1
clone_size: NA
j_call: TRBJ1-3
v_call: TRBV30
cdr3_aa: CARTGSSGNTIYF
cdr3_nt: TGTGCTCGGACAGGGAGCTCTGGAAACACCATATATTTT

d_call: TRBD1
clone_size: few
j_call: TRBJ2-6
v_call: TRBV23-1
cdr3_aa: CASSRRDRVSGANVLTF
cdr3_nt: TGCGCCAGCAGTCGCCGGGACAGGGTAAGTGGGGCCAACGTCCTGACTTTC

d_call: NA
clone_size: NA
j_call: TRBJ2-1
v_call: TRBV11-2
cdr3_aa: CASSRVDEQFF
cdr3_nt: TGTGCCAGCAGCAGGGTGGATGAGCAGTTCTTC

d_call: NA
clone_size: few
j_call: TRBJ2-5
v_call: TRBV4-1
cdr3_aa: CASSPENRRETQYF
cdr3_nt: TGCGCCAGCAGCCCCGAGAACAGACGAGAGACCCAGTACTTC

d_call: NA
clone_size: NA
j_call: TRBJ1-2
v_call: TRBV13
cdr3_aa: CASSAGGRILSDGYTF
cdr3_nt: TGTGCCAGCAGCGCTGGGGGACGGATTTTATCCGATGGCTACACCTTC

d_call: NA
clone_size: NA
j_call: TRBJ2-5
v_call: TRBV5-6
cdr3_aa: CASSAGRQTQYF
cdr3_nt: TGTGCCAGCAGCGCGGGACGCCAGACCCAGTACTTC

d_call: NA
clone_size: few
j_call: TRBJ1-2
v_call: TRBV12-5
cdr3_aa: CASGSGRYNYGYTF
cdr3_nt: TGTGCTAGTGGTTCCGGCCGCTATAACTATGGCTACACCTTC

d_call: NA
clone_size: NA
j_call: TRBJ2-7
v_call: TRBV21-1
cdr3_aa: CASTAGTSGSLYEQYF
cdr3_nt: TGTGCCAGCACTGCCGGGACTAGCGGGAGTCTCTACGAGCAGTACTTC

d_call: NA
clone_size: NA
j_call: TRBJ1-6
v_call: TRBV2
cdr3_aa: CASSVASSYNSPLHF
cdr3_nt: TGTGCCAGCAGTGTGGCTAGCTCCTATAATTCACCCCTCCACTTT

d_call: TRBD1
clone_size: NA
j_call: TRBJ2-6
v_call: TRBV7-2
cdr3_aa: CASSPGDRYSGANVLTF
cdr3_nt: TGTGCCAGCAGCCCCGGGGACAGATACTCTGGGGCCAACGTCCTGACTTTC

d_call: TRBD2
clone_size: few
j_call: TRBJ2-7
v_call: TRBV7-6
cdr3_aa: CASSLGATSGGYEQYF
cdr3_nt: TGTGCCAGCAGCTTAGGAGCGACTAGCGGGGGTTACGAGCAGTACTTC

d_call: TRBD1
clone_size: few
j_call: TRBJ1-6
v_call: TRBV5-1
cdr3_aa: CASSRTAGTDSPLHF
cdr3_nt: TGCGCCAGCAGTCGAACTGCCGGGACAGATTCACCCCTCCACTTT

d_call: NA
clone_size: few
j_call: TRBJ2-3
v_call: TRBV5-1
cdr3_aa: CASSRAGSDTQYF
cdr3_nt: TGCGCCAGCAGCCGAGCTGGGTCAGATACGCAGTATTTT

d_call: TRBD1
clone_size: once
j_call: TRBJ1-2
v_call: TRBV7-2
cdr3_aa: CASSPYSGQTFYGYTF
cdr3_nt: TGTGCCAGCAGTCCATATTCGGGACAGACATTTTATGGCTACACCTTC

d_call: TRBD1
clone_size: NA
j_call: TRBJ2-1
v_call: TRBV7-9
cdr3_aa: CASSLEGDSSSYNEQFF
cdr3_nt: TGTGCCAGCAGCTTAGAGGGGGACAGTAGCTCCTACAATGAGCAGTTCTTC

d_call: TRBD2
clone_size: few
j_call: TRBJ2-1
v_call: TRBV11-2
cdr3_aa: CASSLLAGGYNEQFF
cdr3_nt: TGTGCCAGCAGCCTCCTAGCGGGGGGGTACAATGAGCAGTTCTTC

d_call: NA
clone_size: NA
j_call: TRBJ2-5
v_call: TRBV7-9
cdr3_aa: CASSLGLGTAEETQYF
cdr3_nt: TGTGCCAGCAGCTTAGGGTTAGGTACAGCAGAAGAGACCCAGTACTTC

d_call: NA
clone_size: few
j_call: TRBJ1-1
v_call: TRBV6-5
cdr3_aa: CASSYSPGGNTEAFF
cdr3_nt: TGTGCCAGCAGTTACTCGCCGGGCGGGAACACTGAAGCTTTCTTT

d_call: NA
clone_size: few
j_call: TRBJ1-4
v_call: TRBV6-6
cdr3_aa: CASSSQEKLFF
cdr3_nt: TGTGCCAGCAGTTCGCAAGAAAAACTGTTTTTT

d_call: NA
clone_size: NA
j_call: TRBJ1-2
v_call: TRBV5-1
cdr3_aa: CASSTQSGTDGYGYTF
cdr3_nt: TGCGCCAGCAGCACCCAATCCGGGACGGACGGCTATGGCTACACCTTC

d_call: TRBD1
clone_size: NA
j_call: TRBJ1-5
v_call: TRBV25-1
cdr3_aa: CASSPRGNQPQHF
cdr3_nt: TGTGCCAGCAGCCCCAGGGGGAATCAGCCCCAGCATTTT

d_call: TRBD2
clone_size: few
j_call: TRBJ2-3
v_call: TRBV7-2
cdr3_aa: CASSQRLAGVGDTQYF
cdr3_nt: TGTGCCAGCAGCCAACGCCTCGCGGGGGTTGGAGATACGCAGTATTTT

d_call: NA
clone_size: few
j_call: TRBJ2-7
v_call: TRBV20-1
cdr3_aa: CSARLGYEQYF
cdr3_nt: TGCAGTGCTAGGTTGGGTTACGAGCAGTACTTC

d_call: TRBD2
clone_size: NA
j_call: TRBJ2-1
v_call: TRBV19
cdr3_aa: CASSPFTGLDSNEQFF
cdr3_nt: TGTGCCAGTAGTCCATTCACGGGACTAGATAGCAATGAGCAGTTCTTC

d_call: TRBD1
clone_size: few
j_call: TRBJ2-1
v_call: TRBV30
cdr3_aa: CAWSRDRGLISYNEQFF
cdr3_nt: TGTGCCTGGTCCCGGGACAGGGGTCTGATATCCTACAATGAGCAGTTCTTC

d_call: TRBD1
clone_size: NA
j_call: TRBJ1-1
v_call: TRBV7-2
cdr3_aa: CASSSRQGARAEAFF
cdr3_nt: TGTGCCAGCAGCTCGAGACAGGGGGCGCGAGCTGAAGCTTTCTTT

d_call: NA
clone_size: NA
j_call: TRBJ1-5
v_call: TRBV19
cdr3_aa: CASSIGRQLWEPQHF
cdr3_nt: TGTGCCAGTAGTATTGGAAGACAGCTCTGGGAGCCCCAGCATTTT